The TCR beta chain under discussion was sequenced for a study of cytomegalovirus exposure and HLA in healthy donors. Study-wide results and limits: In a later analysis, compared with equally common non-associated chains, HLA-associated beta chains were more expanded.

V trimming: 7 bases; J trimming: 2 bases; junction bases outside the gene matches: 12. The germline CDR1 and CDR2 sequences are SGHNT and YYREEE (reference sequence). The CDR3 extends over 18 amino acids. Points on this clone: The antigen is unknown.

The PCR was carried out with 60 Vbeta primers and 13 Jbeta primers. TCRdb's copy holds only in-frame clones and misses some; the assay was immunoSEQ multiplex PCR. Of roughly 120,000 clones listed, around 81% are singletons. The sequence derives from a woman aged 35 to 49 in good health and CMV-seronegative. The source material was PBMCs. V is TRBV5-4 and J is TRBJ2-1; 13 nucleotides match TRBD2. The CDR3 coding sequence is TGTGCCAGCCAGACTAGCGGGGGGAGGCCGTCGACCTACAATGAGCAGTTCTTC. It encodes CASQTSGGRPSTYNEQFF.